The TCR beta chain described here comes from a study of OX40 agonist ivuxolimab in advanced cancers. Study-wide background: Under the entry rules, prior anti-PD-1, anti-PD-L1 or anti-CTLA-4 therapy was allowed, and roughly 39% had some.

Study-level findings and limits: Partial responders receiving 0.1-3.0 mg/kg showed among the lowest clonal expansion.

Produced via immunoSEQ multiplex PCR; TCRdb's table is partial and in-frame only. Seen here are tens of thousands of clones, about four fifths observed once, and the top ten hold around 2.9%. Blood specimens came from baseline, cycle 4 day 1, and cycle 7 day 1. Comment on this clone: The antigen is unknown.

CDR1 and CDR2 from the germline V gene are SNHLY and FYNNEI. There are 14 residues in the CDR3. The V segment lost 4 bases and the J segment 1 base; nucleotides outside the gene matches: 3. This sequence was found in an adult with an advanced solid tumor such as melanoma, head and neck, liver or kidney cancer. The rearrangement links TRBV2 to TRBJ2-7; TRBD2 aligns across 8 bases. The sample in question was CD4+ or CD8+ T cells sorted from blood, obtained in a trial of the OX40 agonist ivuxolimab. As DNA, the CDR3 is TGTGCCAGCAGTGCAGAGCGGGGGTCCTACGAGCAGTACTTC. Translating gives CASSAERGSYEQYF.